Below, one T cell receptor beta chain is given with its context. Its antigen is unidentified. These data originate in a study of response to subunit inactivated influenza vaccine. From the RT-PCR reads, TCRdb called clonotypes with MiXCR, one entry per CDR3 protein. Of 500,000 to 600,000 distinct CDR3 sequences in the sample, approximately 14% were seen once. Overall study findings and caveats: The study's authors posited that every seasonal influenza vaccination enlists few new T cells.

The receptor was derived from a man over 45 who received an inactivated influenza vaccine. The material was PBMCs from blood, obtained about 11 days after vaccination.

CDR3 nucleotides: TGTGCCACCAGTGATCACACTAGCGCCACCGGGGAGCTGTTTTTT. Encoded protein: CATSDHTSATGELFF. V gene TRBV24-1 combines with J gene TRBJ2-2, with 7 nucleotides matching TRBD2. CDR1 is KGHDR, CDR2 SFDVKD, per germline. After removal of 3 bases from V and 4 bases from J, the junction contained 4 bases not matched to a gene. The CDR3 covers 15 residues.